What follows are 9 T cell receptor beta chains derived from one specimen sequenced in a study of T cells in Graves' hyperthyroidism and ophthalmopathy. Amplification targeted TCR beta CDR3 regions from RNA transcripts. First-round RT-PCR targeting the TCR CDR3 was performed with the HTBI primer set. TCRdb independently ran MiXCR on the multiplex PCR reads; one entry per CDR3 protein. The table lists 400,000 to 550,000 distinct CDR3 sequences, 24% of them singletons, with about 11% in the top ten. Material: blood. The source is a woman aged 25 to 39 with Graves' ophthalmopathy.

CDR3 region: CSARGGMPLGGANVLTF. The CDR3 bases are TGCAGTGCTAGAGGGGGTATGCCCCTTGGCGGGGCCAACGTCCTGACTTTC. The chain recombines TRBV20-1 with TRBJ2-6; D is uncertain. CDR3 length: 17 residues. Trimming took 1 base from V and 4 from J, leaving 17 bases between them. Germline V gene lookup returns CDR1 DFQATT and CDR2 SNEGSKA (reference sequence).

This clonotype was seen repeatedly, ten times or more. This chain uses TRBV7-2 with TRBJ2-5; D is perhaps TRBD1 or TRBD2 (7 bases each). CDR3 size: 15 residues. The ends were cut back, 2 bases at V and 3 bases at J, with 13 bases in the middle. In germline, CDR1 is SGHTA, CDR2 FQGNSA. The CDR3 DNA reads as TGTGCCAGCAGCTTACAGGGGGGGGTTGAAGAGACCCAGTACTTC. Amino acid sequence: CASSLQGGVEETQYF.

This clonotype has ten or more counts. V gene TRBV11-2 combines with J gene TRBJ1-1, with 7 nucleotides matching TRBD1. Germline trimming cut 4 bases from V and 5 bases from J; bases unmatched to any gene: 7. Germline V CDR1 and CDR2: SGHAT, FQNNGV. CDR3 length: 14 amino acids. This chain's CDR3 is CASSYEQGRTEAFF. CDR3 sequence (DNA): TGTGCCAGCAGCTACGAACAGGGGAGGACTGAAGCTTTCTTT.

The rearrangement uses TRBV7-6 and TRBJ1-5; unclear D gene. From germline, CDR1 is SGHVS and CDR2 FNYEAQ. The CDR3 has 14 residues. The V and J ends lost 0 bases and 4 bases respectively, with 7 bases between them. Here the CDR3 DNA reads TGTGCCAGCAGCTTAGCAGCTGAGAATCAGCCCCAGCATTTT. Amino acids: CASSLAAENQPQHF.

This clonotype appeared a single time. This chain uses TRBV2 with TRBJ1-5; perhaps TRBD1 as D (5 bases). CDR1 is SNHLY and CDR2 is FYNNEI in the germline V gene. There are 19 residues in the CDR3. V was pared by 2 bases and J by 3 bases, with 23 bases between. As DNA, the CDR3 is TGTGCCAGCAGTGAAAACGGGAAACGGACGGGACCTGACAATCAGCCCCAGCATTTT. Residues: CASSENGKRTGPDNQPQHF.

The V and J genes are TRBV6-1 and TRBJ1-1; unclear D gene. The CDR3 loop spans 13 amino acids. Trimming left V 9 bases short and J 10 bases short, with 21 bases between. The germline gives CDR1 MNHNS, CDR2 SASEGT. CDR3 sequence: CASSKDPQRTAFF. In nucleotides, the CDR3 is TGTGCCAGTTCTAAGGACCCGCAACGGACAGCTTTCTTT.

This chain connects TRBV6-2 or TRBV6-3 to TRBJ1-2, with D tentatively TRBD1 (5 bases). The CDR3 is 14 residues long. Germline V gene sequence: CDR1 MNHEY, CDR2 SVGEGT. Between the trimmed V and J ends, which lost 6 bases and 7 bases, there was a span of 18 bases. CDR3 in amino acids: CASRSGTIEAGYTF. CDR3 coding DNA: TGTGCCAGCAGGTCAGGGACGATAGAGGCTGGCTACACCTTC.

The V call is TRBV7-9, the J call TRBJ2-5; maybe TRBD1 (8 bases). The ends were cut back, 5 bases at V and 4 bases at J, with 20 bases in the middle. The CDR3 has 16 residues. In germline, CDR1 is SEHNR, CDR2 FQNEAQ (reference sequence). CDR3 DNA sequence: TGTGCCAGCAGCAAGGACAGGGACTATGCAGGAGAGACCCAGTACTTC. The encoded protein is CASSKDRDYAGETQYF. Using reference TRBV7-9 and TRBJ2-5 for the parts outside the CDR3, the full variable domain is DTGVSQNPRHKITKRGQNVTFRCDPISEHNRLYWYRQTLGQGPEFLTYFQNEAQLEKSRLLSDRFSAERPKGSFSTLEIQRTEQGDSAMYLCASSKDRDYAGETQYFGPGTRLLVL.

This chain connects TRBV7-2 to TRBJ1-2, with TRBD1 matching 8 bases. The CDR3 loop spans 15 amino acids. The germline V gene has CDR1 SGHTA and CDR2 FQGNSA. With 5 bases clipped from V and 4 bases from J, the junction kept 9 bases outside the gene matches. CDR3 sequence: CASSPRTGRSYGYTF. In DNA form, the CDR3 reads TGTGCCAGCAGCCCGCGGACAGGGCGGTCCTATGGCTACACCTTC.